A selection of T cell receptor beta chains follows, all from one sample in a study of early T cells in non-severe SARS-CoV-2 infection. From the 5' RACE reads, TCRdb called clonotypes with MiXCR, one entry per CDR3 protein. The sample has roughly 62,000 distinct CDR3 sequences; about 8% are singletons. Sequencing input: whole blood. Receptor source: an adult who was a healthcare worker with PCR-confirmed SARS-CoV-2 infection or an uninfected control (not recorded which). CDR3s include the opening cysteine and the closing phenylalanine or tryptophan. A D gene is named only where the DNA matches it firmly. The size entry is marked missing in some rows and otherwise reads once, few, many or a size class.

DNA: TGTGCCAGCAGTGACGTTACAGCCTACACTGAAGTTTTCTTT
CDR3: CASSDVTAYTEVFF
size: NA
V: TRBV6-1
J: TRBJ1-1
D: NA

DNA: TGCAGTGCTAGAGCCTCAGGACAGGAAATTAATTCACCCCTCCACTTT
CDR3: CSARASGQEINSPLHF
size: few
V: TRBV20-1
J: TRBJ1-6
D: TRBD1

DNA: TGCGCCAGCAGCTTCTTAGTTTCCTACGAGCAGTACTTC
CDR3: CASSFLVSYEQYF
size: few
V: TRBV5-1
J: TRBJ2-7
D: NA

DNA: TGTGCCACCAGTGCCCTGCGGACTAGCGGGAAAGTGTCAGATACGCAGTATTTT
CDR3: CATSALRTSGKVSDTQYF
size: NA
V: TRBV24-1
J: TRBJ2-3
D: TRBD2

DNA: TGTGCCAGCAGTTATCGACAGAACAATGAGCAGTTCTTC
CDR3: CASSYRQNNEQFF
size: few
V: TRBV7-3
J: TRBJ2-1
D: NA

DNA: TGTGCCAGCAGTGGACAGCGCACAGATACGCAGTATTTT
CDR3: CASSGQRTDTQYF
size: few
V: TRBV2
J: TRBJ2-3
D: NA

DNA: TGTGCCTGGAGTGTATGGGGGAAGGATCAGCCCCAGCATTTT
CDR3: CAWSVWGKDQPQHF
size: many
V: TRBV30
J: TRBJ1-5
D: NA

DNA: TGTGCCAGCAGCTTAGAAGTCGGGACAGGGGGATTAGGCGGCTACACCTTC
CDR3: CASSLEVGTGGLGGYTF
size: few
V: TRBV7-8
J: TRBJ1-2
D: TRBD1

DNA: TGTGCCAGTAGTGTTCGTGCGGGGACAGGGGTGAAGACCCAGTACTTC
CDR3: CASSVRAGTGVKTQYF
size: many
V: TRBV19
J: TRBJ2-5
D: TRBD1

DNA: TGCAGCGTTGGAACCGAAAAACTGTTTTTT
CDR3: CSVGTEKLFF
size: NA
V: TRBV29-1
J: TRBJ1-4
D: NA

DNA: TGTGCCTGGAGGGACAGGGCTGCACCCGCTACGCAGTATTTT
CDR3: CAWRDRAAPATQYF
size: few
V: TRBV30
J: TRBJ2-3
D: TRBD1

DNA: TGTGCCAGCAGTGAAACGGGATATCAGCCCCAGCATTTT
CDR3: CASSETGYQPQHF
size: NA
V: TRBV2
J: TRBJ1-5
D: NA

DNA: TGTGCCAGCAGCTTAGTCTTCGGGGGGTCCGGAAACACCATATATTTT
CDR3: CASSLVFGGSGNTIYF
size: NA
V: TRBV7-6
J: TRBJ1-3
D: NA

DNA: TGTGCCAGCAGCTTGGCCAGGACAGGGGTCGGCTACACCTTC
CDR3: CASSLARTGVGYTF
size: NA
V: TRBV5-4
J: TRBJ1-2
D: TRBD1

DNA: TGTGCCAGCAGTCGACAGGGTTCAGCCAAAAACATTCAGTACTTC
CDR3: CASSRQGSAKNIQYF
size: few
V: TRBV2
J: TRBJ2-4
D: TRBD1

DNA: TGCGCCAGCAGCCAACAACGGGGGACTGAAGCTTTCTTT
CDR3: CASSQQRGTEAFF
size: few
V: TRBV4-1
J: TRBJ1-1
D: NA

DNA: TGTGCCAGCAGCCTAGGGACTAGCGGTCAAGAGACCCAGTACTTC
CDR3: CASSLGTSGQETQYF
size: few
V: TRBV11-2
J: TRBJ2-5
D: TRBD2

DNA: TGTGCCAGCTCTCCCGTGGTGGGTCCCGACAATGAGCAGTTCTTC
CDR3: CASSPVVGPDNEQFF
size: many
V: TRBV12-3/TRBV12-4
J: TRBJ2-1
D: NA

DNA: TGTGCCAGCAGCCTGACTAGCGACTTCGGCAATACGCAGTATTTT
CDR3: CASSLTSDFGNTQYF
size: few
V: TRBV5-6
J: TRBJ2-3
D: TRBD2

DNA: TGCGCCAGCAGCAGCACTAGCGGGGTCTCCGATACGCAGTATTTT
CDR3: CASSSTSGVSDTQYF
size: many
V: TRBV5-1
J: TRBJ2-3
D: TRBD2

DNA: TGTGCCAGCAGTCCCCTAGGGATCGGCACTGAAGCTTTCTTT
CDR3: CASSPLGIGTEAFF
size: NA
V: TRBV28
J: TRBJ1-1
D: NA

DNA: TGTGCCAGCAGCTTAGGTGGCAGAATCGGATATAGTAGCGGGAGGGCGGGCCCAGATACGCAGTATTTT
CDR3: CASSLGGRIGYSSGRAGPDTQYF
size: few
V: TRBV7-2
J: TRBJ2-3
D: TRBD2

DNA: TGTGCCAGCAGTTTTAGAGGGGCTGGGGCCAACGTCCTGACTTTC
CDR3: CASSFRGAGANVLTF
size: many
V: TRBV28
J: TRBJ2-6
D: NA

DNA: TGTGCCAGTCTTCGGGCGGATACGCAGTATTTT
CDR3: CASLRADTQYF
size: many
V: TRBV2
J: TRBJ2-3
D: NA

DNA: TGTGCCACCAGTGATACAATAGGAATTCAGCAGTTCTTC
CDR3: CATSDTIGIQQFF
size: few
V: TRBV24-1
J: TRBJ2-1
D: NA

DNA: TGTGCCAGCAGCTTAATGGTTCAACCTAGCGGGAATGCCGGGGAGCTGTTTTTT
CDR3: CASSLMVQPSGNAGELFF
size: NA
V: TRBV7-2
J: TRBJ2-2
D: TRBD2

DNA: TGTGCCAGCAGCCTGACAGTCAATCAGCCCCAGCATTTT
CDR3: CASSLTVNQPQHF
size: NA
V: TRBV6-1
J: TRBJ1-5
D: NA

DNA: TGTGCCAGCAGCAAAGGAGGGGCCGAAGGGACCCAGTACTTC
CDR3: CASSKGGAEGTQYF
size: NA
V: TRBV5-4
J: TRBJ2-5
D: NA

DNA: TGCAGTGCTAGAGAAGGAAGGACCCAGTACTTC
CDR3: CSAREGRTQYF
size: few
V: TRBV20-1
J: TRBJ2-5
D: NA

DNA: TGTGCCATCAGTGACCCGGGGGGTAACTACGAGCAGTACTTC
CDR3: CAISDPGGNYEQYF
size: few
V: TRBV10-3
J: TRBJ2-7
D: TRBD2

DNA: TGCAGTGCTTCCGGGACTAGCGGGACAGATACGCAGTATTTT
CDR3: CSASGTSGTDTQYF
size: NA
V: TRBV20-1
J: TRBJ2-3
D: TRBD2

DNA: TGTGCCAGCAGCAAACAGAGAGGCACTGAAGCTTTCTTT
CDR3: CASSKQRGTEAFF
size: NA
V: TRBV14
J: TRBJ1-1
D: NA

DNA: TGTGCCATCAACCCCGGGACTAGTAAAGAGACCCAGTACTTC
CDR3: CAINPGTSKETQYF
size: NA
V: TRBV10-3
J: TRBJ2-5
D: TRBD2

DNA: TGTGCCAGCAGAGTATCCTACGAGCAGTACTTC
CDR3: CASRVSYEQYF
size: NA
V: TRBV2
J: TRBJ2-7
D: NA

DNA: TGCGCCAGCAGCGTGGGACTCCCGAGCTCCTACAATGAGCAGTTCTTC
CDR3: CASSVGLPSSYNEQFF
size: few
V: TRBV5-1
J: TRBJ2-1
D: NA

DNA: TGTGCCAGCAGCCATGCTCCTGGGATCCTAGCGGACTTCTACAATGAGCAGTTCTTC
CDR3: CASSHAPGILADFYNEQFF
size: NA
V: TRBV4-2
J: TRBJ2-1
D: TRBD2